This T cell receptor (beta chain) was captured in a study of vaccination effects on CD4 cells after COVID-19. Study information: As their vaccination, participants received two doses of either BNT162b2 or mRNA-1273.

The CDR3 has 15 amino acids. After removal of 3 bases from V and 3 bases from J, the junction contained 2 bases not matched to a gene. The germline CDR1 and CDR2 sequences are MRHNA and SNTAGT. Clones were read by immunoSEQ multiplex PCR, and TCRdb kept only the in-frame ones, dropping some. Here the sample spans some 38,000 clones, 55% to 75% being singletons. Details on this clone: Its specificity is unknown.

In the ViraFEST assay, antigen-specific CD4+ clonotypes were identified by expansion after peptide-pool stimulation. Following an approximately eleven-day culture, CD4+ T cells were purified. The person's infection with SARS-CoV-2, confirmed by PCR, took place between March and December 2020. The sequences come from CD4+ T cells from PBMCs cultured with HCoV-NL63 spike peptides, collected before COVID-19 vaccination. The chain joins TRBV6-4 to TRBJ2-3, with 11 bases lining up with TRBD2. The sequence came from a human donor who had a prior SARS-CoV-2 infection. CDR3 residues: CASSESSGGTDTQYF. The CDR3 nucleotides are TGTGCCAGCAGTGAATCTAGCGGGGGGACAGATACGCAGTATTTT.